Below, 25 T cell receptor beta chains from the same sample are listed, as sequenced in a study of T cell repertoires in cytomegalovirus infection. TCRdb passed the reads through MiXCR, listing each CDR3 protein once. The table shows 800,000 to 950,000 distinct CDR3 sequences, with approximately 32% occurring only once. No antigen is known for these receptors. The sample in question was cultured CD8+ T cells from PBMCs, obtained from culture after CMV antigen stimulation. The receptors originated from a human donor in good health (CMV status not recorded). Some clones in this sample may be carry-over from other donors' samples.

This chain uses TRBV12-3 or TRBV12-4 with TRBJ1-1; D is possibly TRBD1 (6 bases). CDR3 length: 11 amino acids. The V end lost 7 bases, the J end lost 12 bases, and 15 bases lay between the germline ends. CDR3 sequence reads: CASKRSRGTFF. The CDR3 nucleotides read TGTGCCAGCAAAAGGTCCAGGGGTACTTTCTTT.

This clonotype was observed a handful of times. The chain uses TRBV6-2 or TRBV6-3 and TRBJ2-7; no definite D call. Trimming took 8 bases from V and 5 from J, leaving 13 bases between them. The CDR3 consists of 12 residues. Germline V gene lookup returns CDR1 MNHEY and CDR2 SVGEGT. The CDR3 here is CASAEPGNEQYV. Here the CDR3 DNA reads TGTGCCAGCGCCGAACCCGGTAACGAGCAGTACGTC.

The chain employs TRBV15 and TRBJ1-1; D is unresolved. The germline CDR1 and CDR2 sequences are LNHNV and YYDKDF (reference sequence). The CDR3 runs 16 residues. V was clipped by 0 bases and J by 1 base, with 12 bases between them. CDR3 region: CATSRDGRVENTEAFF. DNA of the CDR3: TGTGCCACCAGCAGAGATGGTCGGGTAGAGAACACTGAAGCTTTCTTT.

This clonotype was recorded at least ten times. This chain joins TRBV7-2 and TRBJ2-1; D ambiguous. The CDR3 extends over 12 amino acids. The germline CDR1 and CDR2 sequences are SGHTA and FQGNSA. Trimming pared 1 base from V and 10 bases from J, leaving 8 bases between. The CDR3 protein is CASSLGSFEQFF. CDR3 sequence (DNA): TGTGCCAGCAGCTTAGGGTCCTTCGAGCAGTTCTTC.

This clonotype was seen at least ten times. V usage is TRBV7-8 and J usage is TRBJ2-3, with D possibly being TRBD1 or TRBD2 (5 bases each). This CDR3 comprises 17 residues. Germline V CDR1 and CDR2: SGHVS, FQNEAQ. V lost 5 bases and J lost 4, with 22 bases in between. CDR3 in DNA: TGTGCCAGCAGCGAAGAGGTACGAGGGGCCTTAGCAGATACGCAGTATTTT. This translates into CASSEEVRGALADTQYF.

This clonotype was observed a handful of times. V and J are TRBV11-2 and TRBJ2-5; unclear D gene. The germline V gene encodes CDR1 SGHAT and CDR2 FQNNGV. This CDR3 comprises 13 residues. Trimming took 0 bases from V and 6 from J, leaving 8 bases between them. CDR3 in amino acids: CASSLEGIQTQYF. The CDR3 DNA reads TGTGCCAGCAGCTTAGAGGGAATACAGACCCAGTACTTC. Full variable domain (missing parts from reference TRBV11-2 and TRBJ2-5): EAGVAQSPRYKIIEKRQSVAFWCNPISGHATLYWYQQILGQGPKLLIQFQNNGVVDDSQLPKDRFSAERLKGVDSTLKIQPAKLEDSAVYLCASSLEGIQTQYFGPGTRLLVL.

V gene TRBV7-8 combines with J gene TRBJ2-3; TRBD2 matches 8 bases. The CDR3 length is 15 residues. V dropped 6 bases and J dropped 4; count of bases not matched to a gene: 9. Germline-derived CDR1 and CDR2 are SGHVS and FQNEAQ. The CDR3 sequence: CASSIVGGGADTQYF. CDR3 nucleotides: TGTGCCAGCAGTATAGTCGGGGGGGGCGCAGATACGCAGTATTTT.

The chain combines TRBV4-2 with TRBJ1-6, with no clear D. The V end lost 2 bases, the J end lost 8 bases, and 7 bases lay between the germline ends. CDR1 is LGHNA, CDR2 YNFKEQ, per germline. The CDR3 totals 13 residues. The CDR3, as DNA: TGTGCCAGCAGCCAAAAGCTCGATTCACCCCTCCACTTT. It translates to CASSQKLDSPLHF.

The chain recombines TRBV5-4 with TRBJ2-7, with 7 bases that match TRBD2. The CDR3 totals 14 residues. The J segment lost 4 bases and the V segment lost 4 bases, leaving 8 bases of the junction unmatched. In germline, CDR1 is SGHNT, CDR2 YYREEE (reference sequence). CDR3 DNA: TGTGCCAGCAGCCCGAGCCGGGGGGATTACGAGCAGTACGTC. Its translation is CASSPSRGDYEQYV.

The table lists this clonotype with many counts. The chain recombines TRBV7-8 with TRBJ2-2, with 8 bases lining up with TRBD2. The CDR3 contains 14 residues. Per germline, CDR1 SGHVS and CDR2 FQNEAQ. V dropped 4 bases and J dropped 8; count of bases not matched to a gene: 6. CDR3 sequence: CASSYRLATGELFF. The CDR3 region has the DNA TGTGCCAGCAGCTACCGACTAGCGACTGGGGAGCTGTTTTTT.

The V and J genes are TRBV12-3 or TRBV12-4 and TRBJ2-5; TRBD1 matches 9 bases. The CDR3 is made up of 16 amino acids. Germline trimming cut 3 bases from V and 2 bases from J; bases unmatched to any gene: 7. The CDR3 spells CASSFFKGQGQETQYF. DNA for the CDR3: TGTGCCAGCAGTTTTTTTAAGGGACAGGGACAAGAGACCCAGTACTTC.

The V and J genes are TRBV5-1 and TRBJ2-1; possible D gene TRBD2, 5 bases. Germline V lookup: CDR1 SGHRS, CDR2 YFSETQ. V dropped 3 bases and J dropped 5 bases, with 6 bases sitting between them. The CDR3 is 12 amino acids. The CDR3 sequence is CASSSTNNEQFF. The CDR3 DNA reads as TGCGCCAGCAGCTCGACTAACAATGAGCAGTTCTTC.

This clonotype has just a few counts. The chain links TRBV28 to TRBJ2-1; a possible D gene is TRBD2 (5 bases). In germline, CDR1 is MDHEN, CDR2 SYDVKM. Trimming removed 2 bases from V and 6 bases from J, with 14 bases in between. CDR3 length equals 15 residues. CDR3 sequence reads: CASSLRGYLFNEQFF. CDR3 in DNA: TGTGCCAGCAGTTTACGCGGGTACCTTTTCAATGAGCAGTTCTTC.

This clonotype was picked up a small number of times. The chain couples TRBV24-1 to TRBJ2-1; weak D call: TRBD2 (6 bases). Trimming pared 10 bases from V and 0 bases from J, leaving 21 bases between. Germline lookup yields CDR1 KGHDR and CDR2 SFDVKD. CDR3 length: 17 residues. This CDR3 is CATEGPLQLSSYNEQFF. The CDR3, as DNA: TGTGCCACGGAGGGGCCTTTACAATTAAGCTCCTACAATGAGCAGTTCTTC.

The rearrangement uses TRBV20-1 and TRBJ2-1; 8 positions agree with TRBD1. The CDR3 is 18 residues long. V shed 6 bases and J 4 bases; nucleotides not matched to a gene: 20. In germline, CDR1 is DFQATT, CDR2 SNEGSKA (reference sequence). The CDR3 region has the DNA TGCAGTGCCGCTGGGACAGGTAGATTCCTCAGGGTTTACAATGAGCAGTTCTTC. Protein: CSAAGTGRFLRVYNEQFF.

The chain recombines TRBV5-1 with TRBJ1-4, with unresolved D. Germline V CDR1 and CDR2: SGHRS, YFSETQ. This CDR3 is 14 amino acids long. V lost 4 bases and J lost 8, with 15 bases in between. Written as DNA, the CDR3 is TGCGCCAGCAGCACCACCGTCTTTGAGGAAAAACTGTTTTTT. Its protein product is CASSTTVFEEKLFF.

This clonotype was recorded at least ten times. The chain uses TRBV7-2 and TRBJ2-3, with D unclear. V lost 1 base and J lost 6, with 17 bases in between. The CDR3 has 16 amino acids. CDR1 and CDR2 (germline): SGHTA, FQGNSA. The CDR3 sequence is CASSLEELPEWDTQYF. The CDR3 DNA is TGTGCCAGCAGCTTAGAGGAACTTCCAGAATGGGATACGCAGTATTTT.

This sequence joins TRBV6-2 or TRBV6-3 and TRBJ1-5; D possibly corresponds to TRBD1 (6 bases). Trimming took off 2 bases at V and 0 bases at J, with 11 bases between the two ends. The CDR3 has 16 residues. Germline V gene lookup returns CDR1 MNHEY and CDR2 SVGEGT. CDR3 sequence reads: CASSYQQGYSNQPQHF. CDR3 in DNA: TGTGCCAGCAGTTACCAACAGGGTTATAGCAATCAGCCCCAGCATTTT.

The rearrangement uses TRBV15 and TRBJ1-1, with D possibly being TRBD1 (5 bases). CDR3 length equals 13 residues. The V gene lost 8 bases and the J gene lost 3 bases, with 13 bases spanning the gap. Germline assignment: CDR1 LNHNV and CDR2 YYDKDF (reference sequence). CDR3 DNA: TGTGCCACCTTGGGGGGGTGGGACACTGAAGCTTTCTTT. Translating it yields CATLGGWDTEAFF.

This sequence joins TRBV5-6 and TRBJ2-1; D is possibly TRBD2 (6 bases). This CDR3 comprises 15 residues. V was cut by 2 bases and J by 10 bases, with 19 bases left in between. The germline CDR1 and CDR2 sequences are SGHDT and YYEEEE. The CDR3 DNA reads TGTGCCAGCAGCTTAGGAGGGACCTCTTTAAGGGAGCAGTTCTTC. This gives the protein CASSLGGTSLREQFF.

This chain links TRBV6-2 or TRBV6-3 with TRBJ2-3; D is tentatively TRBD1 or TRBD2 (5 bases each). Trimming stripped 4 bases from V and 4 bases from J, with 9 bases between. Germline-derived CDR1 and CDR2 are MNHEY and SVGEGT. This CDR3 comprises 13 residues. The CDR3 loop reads CASSFGDPDTQYF. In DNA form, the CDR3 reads TGTGCCAGCAGTTTCGGGGACCCAGATACGCAGTATTTT.

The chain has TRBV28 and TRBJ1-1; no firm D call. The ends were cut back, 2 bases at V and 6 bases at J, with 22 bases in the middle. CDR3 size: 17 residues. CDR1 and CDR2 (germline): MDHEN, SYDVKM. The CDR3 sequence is CASSLASTGERSAEAFF. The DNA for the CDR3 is TGTGCCAGCAGTTTAGCGAGTACCGGAGAGAGGAGCGCTGAAGCTTTCTTT.

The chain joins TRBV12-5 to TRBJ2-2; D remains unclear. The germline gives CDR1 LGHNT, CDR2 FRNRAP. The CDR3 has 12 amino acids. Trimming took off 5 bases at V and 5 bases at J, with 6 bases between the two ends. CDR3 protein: CASGPQTGELFF. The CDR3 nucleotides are TGTGCTAGTGGTCCCCAGACCGGGGAGCTGTTTTTT.

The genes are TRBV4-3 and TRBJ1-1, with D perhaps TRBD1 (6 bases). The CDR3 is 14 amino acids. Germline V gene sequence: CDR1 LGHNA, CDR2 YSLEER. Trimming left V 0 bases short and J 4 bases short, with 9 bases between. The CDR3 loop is CASSQERGSTEAFF. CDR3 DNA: TGCGCCAGCAGCCAAGAAAGGGGGAGCACTGAAGCTTTCTTT.

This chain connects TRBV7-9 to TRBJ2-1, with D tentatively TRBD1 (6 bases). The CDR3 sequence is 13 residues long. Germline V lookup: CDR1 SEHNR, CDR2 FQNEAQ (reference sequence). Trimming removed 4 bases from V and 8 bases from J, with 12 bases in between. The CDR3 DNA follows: TGTGCCAGCAGCTACAGGGTGGGGGATGAGCAGTTCTTC. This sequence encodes CASSYRVGDEQFF.